This is a list of T cell receptor beta chains from one sample in a study of T cell repertoires in cytomegalovirus infection. TCRdb called the reads again in MiXCR, with one record for every CDR3 protein. The sample holds about 250,000 distinct CDR3 sequences, around 6.6% seen once. The source material was PBMCs. Receptors were obtained from a human donor in good health (CMV status not recorded). Some clones in this sample may be carry-over from other donors' samples. Each CDR3 is given with its conserved first and last residue. D genes are given only for firm matches. The listing skips clone size in some rows; elsewhere it reads once, few, many or a size class.

j_call clone_size d_call v_call cdr3_nt cdr3_aa
TRBJ2-1 few NA TRBV7-2 TGTGCCAGCAGCTTGATTAGCGCGGATGAGCAGTTCTTC CASSLISADEQFF
TRBJ2-3 many NA TRBV10-1 TGCGCCAGCAGTGATGGCACAGATACGCAGTATTTT CASSDGTDTQYF
TRBJ2-7 many NA TRBV2 TGTGCCAGTTCACGGGACCTCAGGGACGAGCAGTACTTC CASSRDLRDEQYF
TRBJ2-2 many TRBD2 TRBV6-1 TGTGCCAGCAGCCTCGGACTAGCGGGGACCAGGGAGCTGTTTTTT CASSLGLAGTRELFF
TRBJ2-2 many NA TRBV7-2 TGTGCCAGCAGCTCCAACCCGTCCACCGGGGAGCTGTTTTTT CASSSNPSTGELFF
TRBJ2-7 NA TRBD2 TRBV20-1 TGCAGTGCTAGAGGGCGGGAGAGCTCCTACGAGCAGTACTTC CSARGRESSYEQYF
TRBJ1-2 many TRBD1 TRBV12-3/TRBV12-4 TGTGCCAGCAGTCCCTCCGGGACAGGGGGCAGTGGCTACACCTTC CASSPSGTGGSGYTF
TRBJ1-5 many NA TRBV10-3 TGTGCCATCAGTGAGTCAGGACAGAGTTATCAGCCCCAGCATTTT CAISESGQSYQPQHF
TRBJ2-5 many TRBD2 TRBV28 TGTGCCAGCAGAGGAGGCGGGGGGCCTCTCCAAGAGACCCAGTACTTC CASRGGGGPLQETQYF
TRBJ2-6 many NA TRBV29-1 TGCAGCGTTGAAGGTCCCGCCAACGTCCTGACTTTC CSVEGPANVLTF
TRBJ1-1 many TRBD1 TRBV7-2 TGTGCCAGCAGCTTATTGGCAGGGGGCTGGAACACTGAAGCTTTCTTT CASSLLAGGWNTEAFF
TRBJ1-1 NA NA TRBV6-6 TGTGCCAGCAGGACACAAGGGAGCACTGAAGCTTTCTTT CASRTQGSTEAFF
TRBJ1-2 many NA TRBV7-2 TGTGCCAGCAGCTTAGCGCGGGGACTAGATGGCTACACCTTC CASSLARGLDGYTF
TRBJ2-7 few NA TRBV5-6 TGTGCCAGCAGCTTTAGCAGAACTTCCTACGAGCAGTACTTC CASSFSRTSYEQYF
TRBJ2-5 NA NA TRBV29-1 TGCAGCGTTGACTGGAGCTCTGGGGCCCAGTACTTC CSVDWSSGAQYF
TRBJ2-2 many NA TRBV7-2 TGTGCCAGCAGCAAAGGGTACACCGGGGAGCTGTTTTTT CASSKGYTGELFF
TRBJ2-3 many TRBD2 TRBV5-1 TGCGCCAGCAGCTCGGGGGGTGGCGGCACAGATACGCAGTATTTT CASSSGGGGTDTQYF
TRBJ1-6 many TRBD1 TRBV7-3 TGTGCCAGCAGTTCGGGACAGAATAATTCACCCCTCCACTTT CASSSGQNNSPLHF
TRBJ1-2 many TRBD1 TRBV5-1 TGCGCCAGCAGATATGGACAGGGGGAGTATGGCTACACCTTC CASRYGQGEYGYTF
TRBJ1-2 few NA TRBV20-1 TGCAGTGCTAGAGAAGGACCTAACTATGGCTACACCTTC CSAREGPNYGYTF
TRBJ1-1 NA NA TRBV20-1 TGCAGTGCTACGAGCAAACCGGGGGCCACTGAAGCTTTCTTT CSATSKPGATEAFF
TRBJ2-5 few TRBD1 TRBV29-1 TGCAGCGTTGGAAGGGGACAGCAAGAGACCCAGTACTTC CSVGRGQQETQYF
TRBJ1-1 many TRBD1 TRBV5-1 TGCGCCAGCCGGGATCAGGGGGCGAACACTGAAGCTTTCTTT CASRDQGANTEAFF
TRBJ2-7 few NA TRBV4-2 TGTGCCAGCAGCCAAGTCAACCGGGGAGGCTACGAGCAGTACTTC CASSQVNRGGYEQYF
TRBJ2-1 many NA TRBV5-5 TGTGCCAGCAGCTTAGAGGGCTTCGGGGAGTTCTTC CASSLEGFGEFF
TRBJ2-2 many NA TRBV7-2 TGTGCCAGCAGCTTAGAACAGGGCGGGGTTTACACCGGGGAGCTGTTTTTT CASSLEQGGVYTGELFF
TRBJ2-1 many TRBD2 TRBV10-3 TGTGCCTCCCTACCCGGGACTAGCGGGCCTGGAGAGCAGTTCTTC CASLPGTSGPGEQFF
TRBJ2-7 many TRBD2 TRBV7-2 TGTGCCAGCAGCTTAGATGCGAGCGGGACCTCCTACGAGCAGTACTTC CASSLDASGTSYEQYF
TRBJ2-1 many NA TRBV7-2 TGTGCCAGCAGCTTAGCGGGACCAACCTACAATGAGCAGTTCTTC CASSLAGPTYNEQFF
TRBJ1-4 many TRBD1 TRBV4-2 TGTGCCAGCAGCCAAGGGACAGGGGAATACGAAAAACTGTTTTTT CASSQGTGEYEKLFF
TRBJ2-2 many TRBD2 TRBV23-1 TGCGCCAGCAGTCCACGTTCGGGGACTAGCGGGGGGGGCACTTTGAACACCGGGGAGCTGTTTTTT CASSPRSGTSGGGTLNTGELFF
TRBJ2-1 many NA TRBV14 TGTGCCAGCAGCCATTCTTCAGGCGGACTCCTGAGCTCCTACAATGAGCAGTTCTTC CASSHSSGGLLSSYNEQFF
TRBJ2-4 many TRBD2 TRBV6-2/TRBV6-3 TGTGCCAGCAGTCCCAGCGGGGCAGGGAACATTCAGTACTTC CASSPSGAGNIQYF
TRBJ2-1 many NA TRBV7-2 TGTGCCAGCAGCTTAAGGTTCGGCGGGGGCGCGGATGAGCAGTTCTTC CASSLRFGGGADEQFF
TRBJ1-6 many NA TRBV6-5 TGTGCCAGCAGTTACTCGATCCAGGGATTTCATTCACCCCTCCACTTT CASSYSIQGFHSPLHF
TRBJ2-7 many TRBD1 TRBV28 TGTGCCAGCAGTGGGACAGGGGGCTTGTACGAGCAGTACTTC CASSGTGGLYEQYF
TRBJ1-5 many NA TRBV6-6 TGTGCCAGCAGTTACTCAACAGGTAGCAGTAGCAATCAGCCCCAGCATTTT CASSYSTGSSSNQPQHF
TRBJ2-1 many NA TRBV11-1 TGTGCCAGCAGCCTTGCAGACGGCAATGAGCAGTTCTTC CASSLADGNEQFF
TRBJ2-5 NA TRBD1 TRBV7-2 TGTGCCAGCAGCTTGGGGGCTAGCAGGGGGCAAGAGACCCAGTACTTC CASSLGASRGQETQYF
TRBJ2-3 many NA TRBV4-3 TGCGCCAGCAGCCAAGTAAGGGGGGGGGGTGAGGAGTCAGATACGCAGTATTTT CASSQVRGGGEESDTQYF
TRBJ2-1 few TRBD1 TRBV12-5 TGTGCTAGTGGTTTGACCGGGACAGGGTGGTTCTTC CASGLTGTGWFF
TRBJ1-1 few NA TRBV29-1 TGCAGCGTAGGGGCCCAGGGCCCCACTGAAGCTTTCTTT CSVGAQGPTEAFF
TRBJ1-1 NA NA TRBV27 TGTGCCAGCAGATCACAGGGAGATAAAACCCAAGCTTTCTTT CASRSQGDKTQAFF